The 21 T cell receptor beta chains below come from one sample, sequenced in a study of blood T cell repertoires in COVID-19. Method: immunoSEQ multiplex PCR; TCRdb's copy keeps in-frame clones and lacks some. The table lists about 94,000 clones, about four fifths of them singletons. The sequenced sample was peripheral blood. Receptors were obtained from a man between 65 and 79 years old with COVID-19, enrolled during active disease.

This clone was observed a handful of times. The genes are TRBV6-2 or TRBV6-3 and TRBJ1-5; D may be TRBD1 (5 bases). Germline CDR1 reads MNHEY; CDR2 reads SVGEGT. The CDR3 is made up of 16 amino acids. Trimming stripped 0 bases from V and 4 bases from J, with 13 bases between. The CDR3 protein is CASSYSIGAGNQPQHF. CDR3 sequence (DNA): TGTGCCAGCAGTTACTCGATTGGGGCTGGGAATCAGCCCCAGCATTTT.

J is TRBJ2-3 and V is TRBV7-9; TRBD1 aligns across 7 bases. The J segment lost 5 bases and the V segment lost 5 bases, leaving 7 bases of the junction unmatched. The length of the CDR3 is 14 residues. Germline CDR1 is SEHNR and CDR2 is FQNEAQ (reference sequence). The CDR3, as DNA: TGTGCCAGCAGCCCTAGACAGGGTAGAGATACGCAGTATTTT. Residues: CASSPRQGRDTQYF.

The chain has TRBV27 and TRBJ2-6; D gene unclear. Germline assignment: CDR1 MNHEY and CDR2 SMNVEV (reference sequence). Trimming took off 6 bases at V and 0 bases at J, with 6 bases between the two ends. CDR3 length: 14 residues. CDR3 region: CASRRSSGANVLTF. The CDR3 DNA is TGTGCCAGCAGGCGAAGCTCTGGGGCCAACGTCCTGACTTTC.

The chain recombines TRBV9 with TRBJ1-1; D remains ambiguous. Germline lookup yields CDR1 SGDLS and CDR2 YYNGEE. Trimming cost V 1 base and J 3 bases, with 7 bases left between them. The CDR3 length is 13 residues. This CDR3 is CASSVRAYTEAFF. The CDR3 DNA reads TGTGCCAGCAGCGTACGAGCTTACACTGAAGCTTTCTTT.

J is TRBJ2-6 and V is TRBV7-6; possible D gene TRBD1, 6 bases. In germline, CDR1 is SGHVS, CDR2 FNYEAQ. The CDR3 covers 18 residues. V gave up 1 base and J gave up 1 base, with 14 bases separating them. The CDR3 coding sequence is TGTGCCAGCAGCTTAGGTCAGGGGCAGGGGTCTGGGGCCAACGTCCTGACTTTC. Translating it yields CASSLGQGQGSGANVLTF.

This clone has a single count. The rearrangement links TRBV18 to TRBJ1-2; perhaps TRBD1 as D (5 bases). V lost 2 bases, J lost 4 bases, and 11 bases lay in between. CDR1 is KGHSH and CDR2 is LQKENI in the germline V gene. This CDR3 has 14 residues. CDR3 sequence: CASSPGQGGYGYTF. The DNA for the CDR3 is TGTGCCAGCTCACCAGGGCAGGGTGGCTATGGCTACACCTTC.

This clone was observed a single time. The genes are TRBV6-5 and TRBJ1-1; no clear D. V was cut by 2 bases and J by 1 base, with 5 bases left in between. Germline V gives CDR1 MNHEY, CDR2 SVGAGI. The CDR3 is 13 residues long. The CDR3 DNA sequence: TGTGCCAGCAGTTACGCGAGGAACACTGAAGCTTTCTTT. Protein: CASSYARNTEAFF.

This clone was seen repeatedly, ten times or more. The V call is TRBV28, the J call TRBJ2-2; a possible D gene is TRBD1 (6 bases). The CDR3 is 15 amino acids. Germline values: CDR1 MDHEN, CDR2 SYDVKM. V was trimmed by 7 bases and J by 2 bases, leaving 14 bases between them. The CDR3 DNA is TGTGCCAGCAAGCCCTGGACAGACAACACCGGGGAGCTGTTTTTT. Its protein product is CASKPWTDNTGELFF.

The V and J genes are TRBV21-1 and TRBJ2-7; the D call TRBD1 from the table was never checked on the DNA. TRBV21-1 counts as a pseudogene. This CDR3 region has 17 residues. CDR3 in DNA: TGTGCCAGCATCTCGAACGGAAGACAGGGGAGCTCCTACGAGCAGTACTTC. Amino acid sequence: CASISNGRQGSSYEQYF.

The chain recombines TRBV2 with TRBJ1-1; 7 bases fit TRBD1. Germline-derived CDR1 and CDR2 are SNHLY and FYNNEI. The ends lost 5 bases at V and 4 bases at J; junction bases unmatched: 4. The CDR3 is made up of 13 amino acids. CDR3 DNA: TGTGCCAGCAGTCCCAGGGGGAGCACTGAAGCTTTCTTT. Its protein is CASSPRGSTEAFF.

This sequence joins TRBV10-2 and TRBJ2-5; 7 bases agree with TRBD1. CDR1 and CDR2 (germline): WSHSY, SAAADI. This CDR3 contains 13 residues. CDR3 residues: CACRGLGAETQYF. CDR3 DNA: TGCGCTTGCAGGGGGTTGGGGGCGGAGACCCAGTACTTC.

The table lists this clone with many counts. The rearrangement uses TRBV7-9 and TRBJ2-2; D unclear. The germline V gene has CDR1 SEHNR and CDR2 FQNEAQ (reference sequence). The CDR3 runs 13 residues. V lost 2 bases to trimming and J lost 6 bases, with 7 bases between them. The CDR3 sequence is CASSLFGAGELFF. CDR3 in DNA: TGTGCCAGCAGCTTATTCGGAGCCGGGGAGCTGTTTTTT. Looking up the rest from reference TRBV7-9 and TRBJ2-2 gives the full variable domain: DTGVSQNPRHKITKRGQNVTFRCDPISEHNRLYWYRQTLGQGPEFLTYFQNEAQLEKSRLLSDRFSAERPKGSFSTLEIQRTEQGDSAMYLCASSLFGAGELFFGEGSRLTVL.

The gene calls are TRBV27 and TRBJ2-7; 11 bases fit TRBD1. After removal of 5 bases from V and 7 bases from J, the junction contained 4 bases not matched to a gene. The CDR3 runs to 13 residues. CDR1 and CDR2 from the germline V gene are MNHEY and SMNVEV (reference sequence). The CDR3 spells CASSLGTGGEQYF. The CDR3 DNA reads TGTGCCAGCAGTCTTGGGACAGGGGGAGAGCAGTACTTC.

This chain links TRBV5-6 with TRBJ1-6; no clear D gene. The germline V gene encodes CDR1 SGHDT and CDR2 YYEEEE. The CDR3 length is 14 residues. V lost 5 bases to trimming and J lost 4 bases, with 10 bases between them. The CDR3 loop reads CASSRWSYNSPLHF. CDR3 nucleotide sequence: TGTGCCAGCAGTAGATGGAGTTATAATTCACCCCTCCACTTT.

This clone was picked up one time. The rearrangement joins TRBV27 to TRBJ2-2; 12 positions match TRBD2. With V trimmed by 2 bases and J by 6 bases, 10 bases remained unmatched. The germline CDR1 and CDR2 sequences are MNHEY and SMNVEV (reference sequence). This CDR3 contains 18 residues. CDR3 in amino acids: CASSLRPPASGRAGELFF. Here the CDR3 DNA reads TGTGCCAGCAGTTTACGACCCCCCGCTAGCGGGAGGGCCGGGGAGCTGTTTTTT.

This clone was counted a few times. The chain links TRBV19 to TRBJ1-3, with D uncertain. CDR3 length equals 11 residues. CDR1 is LNHDA, CDR2 SQIVND, per germline (reference sequence). V lost 5 bases, J lost 3 bases, and 2 bases lay in between. In DNA form, the CDR3 reads TGTGCCAGTAGTCTTGGAAACACCATATATTTT. Translating it yields CASSLGNTIYF.

This rearrangement joins TRBV18 to TRBJ1-1, with 10 bases that match TRBD1. Germline CDR1 is KGHSH and CDR2 is LQKENI. The V and J ends lost 4 bases and 5 bases, in that order; junction bases with no gene match: 7. The CDR3 sequence is 15 residues long. The CDR3 here is CASSRSGDRGTEAFF. The CDR3 bases are TGTGCCAGCTCACGCTCCGGGGACAGGGGTACTGAAGCTTTCTTT.

V is TRBV24-1 and J is TRBJ2-5; 8 nucleotides match TRBD2. Per the germline V gene, CDR1 is KGHDR and CDR2 is SFDVKD. V lost 5 bases to trimming and J lost 5 bases; unmatched junction nucleotides: 18. CDR3 length: 18 residues. The CDR3 sequence: CATSGPVERERPGETQYF. CDR3 coding DNA: TGTGCCACCAGTGGGCCGGTGGAGCGGGAGCGGCCCGGGGAGACCCAGTACTTC.

The V gene is TRBV6-6, the J gene TRBJ2-3, with TRBD1 as a possible D gene (5 bases). CDR1 and CDR2 (germline): MNHNY, SVGAGI (reference sequence). The CDR3 length is 13 residues. Trimming left V 2 bases short and J 2 bases short, with 5 bases between. The CDR3 nucleotides are TGTGCCAGCAGTTACGGGGCCACAGATACGCAGTATTTT. Its protein is CASSYGATDTQYF.

This clone showed up just a few times. CDR3 region: CASSHPRSYGYTF. DNA of the CDR3: TGCGCCAGCAGCCATCCCAGGTCCTATGGCTACACCTTC. The rearrangement joins TRBV4-1 to TRBJ1-2; D remains ambiguous. Germline-derived CDR1 and CDR2 are MGHRA and YSYEKL. The length of the CDR3 is 13 residues. V was clipped by 3 bases and J by 4 bases, with 9 bases between them.

This chain uses TRBV28 with TRBJ1-6; D might be TRBD1 (5 bases). Germline assignment: CDR1 MDHEN and CDR2 SYDVKM. V was trimmed by 2 bases and J by 5 bases, leaving 10 bases between them. The CDR3 loop spans 15 amino acids. The CDR3: CASSLRAGNNSPLHF. The DNA for the CDR3 is TGTGCCAGCAGTTTACGTGCAGGGAATAATTCACCCCTCCACTTT.